This TCR beta chain was sequenced for a study of blood T cell repertoires in COVID-19. The method was immunoSEQ multiplex PCR; TCRdb's version includes in-frame clones alone and lacks a portion of them. The sample gives fewer than 250,000 clones, 88% of which show up once; 1.1% is in the top ten. The CDR3 loop spans 14 amino acids. CDR1 and CDR2 (germline): MDHEN, SYDVKM. V lost 2 bases, J lost 6 bases, and 13 bases lay in between. Sequencing was carried out using peripheral blood. This TCR was recovered from a man younger than 45 with acute or convalescent COVID-19. The V gene is TRBV28, the J gene TRBJ1-2; possibly TRBD1 for D (5 bases). The CDR3 DNA reads TGTGCCAGCAGTTTAGGGGCCAGGTTGGATGGCTACACCTTC. Amino acid sequence: CASSLGARLDGYTF.